This T cell receptor (beta chain) comes out of a study of a mutant IDH1 vaccine in newly diagnosed glioma. Study-level information: Of treated patients, approximately 62% were men and approximately 40% women, averaging roughly 40 years. The therapy given earlier, which was standard therapy, consisted of radiotherapy, temozolomide, or both, and most of the patients received both.

Described time point: week 5, during vaccination. Doses comprised 300 ug of mutant IDH1 20-mer peptide each, plus topical imiquimod. Findings of the study overall: Whatever changes occurred in top peripheral T cell clonotypes seemed unrelated to pseudoprogression.

The germline gives CDR1 LNHNV, CDR2 YYDKDF (reference sequence). The CDR3 has 16 residues. The V and J ends lost 1 base and 1 base, in that order; junction bases with no gene match: 6. Data came from immunoSEQ multiplex PCR; TCRdb stores just in-frame clones and leaves some out. The sample holds tens of thousands of clones, 80% to 85% seen once. Points on this clone: Its specificity is unknown.

The chain joins TRBV15 to TRBJ2-5; TRBD2 matches 7 bases. The clonotype originates from a man aged 25-45 years with glioma. This sample comprised PBMCs, obtained from a glioma patient whose treatment included an IDH1 peptide vaccine. Here the CDR3 reads CATSRGGGNFQETQYF. DNA of the CDR3: TGTGCCACCAGCAGAGGGGGGGGGAACTTCCAAGAGACCCAGTACTTC. Full variable domain (rest looked up from reference TRBV15 and TRBJ2-5): DAMVIQNPRYQVTQFGKPVTLSCSQTLNHNVMYWYQQKSSQAPKLLFHYYDKDFNNEADTPDNFQSRRPNTSFCFLDIRSPGLGDTAMYLCATSRGGGNFQETQYFGPGTRLLVL.